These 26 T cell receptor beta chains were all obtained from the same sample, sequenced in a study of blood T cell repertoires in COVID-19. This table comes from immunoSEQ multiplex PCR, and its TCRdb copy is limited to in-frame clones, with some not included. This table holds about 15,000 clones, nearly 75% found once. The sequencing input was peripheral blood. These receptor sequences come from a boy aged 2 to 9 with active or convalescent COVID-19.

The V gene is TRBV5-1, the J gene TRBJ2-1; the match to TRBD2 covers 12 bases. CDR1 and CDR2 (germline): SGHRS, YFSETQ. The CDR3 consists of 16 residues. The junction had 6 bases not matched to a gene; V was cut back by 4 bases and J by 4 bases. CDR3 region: CASSLWTSGAYNEQFF. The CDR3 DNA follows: TGCGCCAGCAGCCTCTGGACTAGCGGGGCTTACAATGAGCAGTTCTTC.

CDR3 DNA: TGTGCCAGCTCACCTGCTAGCGGGGAGCAGTACTTC. Protein product: CASSPASGEQYF. The genes are TRBV18 and TRBJ2-7; 8 nucleotides align to TRBD2. The CDR3 totals 12 residues. In germline, CDR1 is KGHSH, CDR2 LQKENI. V lost 3 bases and J lost 7; bases outside the gene matches: 2.

The CDR3 bases are TGCAGCGTTGAACGCAGGGACTATGGCTACACCTTC. It specifies CSVERRDYGYTF. The chain is built from TRBV29-1 and TRBJ1-2; a possible D gene is TRBD1 (5 bases). V dropped 2 bases and J dropped 3 bases, with 7 bases sitting between them. Germline loops: CDR1 SQVTM, CDR2 ANQGSEA. The CDR3 is made up of 12 amino acids.

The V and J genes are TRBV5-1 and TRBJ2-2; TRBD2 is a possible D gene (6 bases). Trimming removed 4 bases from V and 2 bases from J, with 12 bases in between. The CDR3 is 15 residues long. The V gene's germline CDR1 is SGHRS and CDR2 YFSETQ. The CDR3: CASSQRVGNTGELFF. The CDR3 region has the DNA TGCGCCAGCAGCCAGCGGGTAGGAAACACCGGGGAGCTGTTTTTT. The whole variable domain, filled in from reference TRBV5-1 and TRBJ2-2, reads KAGVTQTPRYLIKTRGQQVTLSCSPISGHRSVSWYQQTPGQGLQFLFEYFSETQRNKGNFPGRFSGRQFSNSRSEMNVSTLELGDSALYLCASSQRVGNTGELFFGEGSRLTVL.

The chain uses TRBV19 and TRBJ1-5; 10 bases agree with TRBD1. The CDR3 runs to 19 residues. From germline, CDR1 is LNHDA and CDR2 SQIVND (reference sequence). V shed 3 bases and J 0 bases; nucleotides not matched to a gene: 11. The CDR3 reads CASSMGMGTGVNSNQPQHF. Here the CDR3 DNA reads TGTGCCAGTAGTATGGGGATGGGGACAGGGGTCAATAGCAATCAGCCCCAGCATTTT.

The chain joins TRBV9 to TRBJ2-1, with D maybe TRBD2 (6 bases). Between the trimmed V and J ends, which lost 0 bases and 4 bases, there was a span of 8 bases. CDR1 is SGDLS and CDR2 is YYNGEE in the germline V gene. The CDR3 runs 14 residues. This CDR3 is CASSVGGVYNEQFF. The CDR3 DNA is TGTGCCAGCAGCGTAGGCGGGGTATACAATGAGCAGTTCTTC. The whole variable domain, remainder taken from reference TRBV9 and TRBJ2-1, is DSGVTQTPKHLITATGQRVTLRCSPRSGDLSVYWYQQSLDQGLQFLIQYYNGEERAKGNILERFSAQQFPDLHSELNLSSLELGDSALYFCASSVGGVYNEQFFGPGTRLTVL.

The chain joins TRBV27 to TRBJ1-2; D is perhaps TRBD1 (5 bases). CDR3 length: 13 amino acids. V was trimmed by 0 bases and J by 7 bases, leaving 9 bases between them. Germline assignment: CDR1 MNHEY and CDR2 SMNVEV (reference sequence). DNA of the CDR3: TGTGCCAGCAGTTTATCTACAGGTGGTGGCTACACCTTC. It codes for CASSLSTGGGYTF.

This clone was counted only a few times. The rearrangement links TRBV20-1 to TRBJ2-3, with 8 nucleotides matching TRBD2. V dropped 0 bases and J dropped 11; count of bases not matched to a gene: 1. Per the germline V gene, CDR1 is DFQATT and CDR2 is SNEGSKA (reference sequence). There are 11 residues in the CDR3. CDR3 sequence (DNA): TGCAGTGCTAGAGACGGGAGGGGGCAGTATTTT. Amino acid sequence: CSARDGRGQYF.

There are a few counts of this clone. The CDR3 nucleotides read TGTGCCAGCAGCCAAAAGACAGGGGGAATAAATTCACCCCTCCACTTT. This translates into CASSQKTGGINSPLHF. The chain is built from TRBV5-4 and TRBJ1-6; 9 nucleotides line up with TRBD1. V dropped 4 bases and J dropped 7; count of bases not matched to a gene: 9. The CDR3 runs to 16 residues. In germline, CDR1 is SGHNT, CDR2 YYREEE (reference sequence).

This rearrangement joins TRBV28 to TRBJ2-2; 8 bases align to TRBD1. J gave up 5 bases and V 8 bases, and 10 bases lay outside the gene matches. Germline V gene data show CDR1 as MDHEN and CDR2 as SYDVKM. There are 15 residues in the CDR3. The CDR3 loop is CASVRQGARTGELFF. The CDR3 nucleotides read TGTGCCAGCGTTAGGCAGGGGGCGCGTACCGGGGAGCTGTTTTTT. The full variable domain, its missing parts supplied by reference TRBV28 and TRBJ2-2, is DVKVTQSSRYLVKRTGEKVFLECVQDMDHENMFWYRQDPGLGLRLIYFSYDVKMKEKGDIPEGYSVSREKKERFSLILESASTNQTSMYLCASVRQGARTGELFFGEGSRLTVL.

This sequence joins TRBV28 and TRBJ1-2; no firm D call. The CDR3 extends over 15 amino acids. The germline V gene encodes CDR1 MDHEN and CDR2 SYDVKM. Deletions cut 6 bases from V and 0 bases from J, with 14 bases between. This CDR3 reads CASRSRGLANYGYTF. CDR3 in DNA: TGTGCCAGCAGATCACGCGGCTTAGCTAACTATGGCTACACCTTC.

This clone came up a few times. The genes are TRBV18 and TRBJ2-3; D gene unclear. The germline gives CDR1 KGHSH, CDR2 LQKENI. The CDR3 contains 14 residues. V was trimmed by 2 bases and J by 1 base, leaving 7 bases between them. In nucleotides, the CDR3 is TGTGCCAGCTCACCAACGGTGGGCACAGATACGCAGTATTTT. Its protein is CASSPTVGTDTQYF.

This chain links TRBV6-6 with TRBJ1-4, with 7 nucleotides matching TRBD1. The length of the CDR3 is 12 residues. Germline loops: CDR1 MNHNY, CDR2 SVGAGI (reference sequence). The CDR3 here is CAGGGYNEKLFF. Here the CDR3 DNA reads TGTGCAGGAGGGGGCTATAATGAAAAACTGTTTTTT.

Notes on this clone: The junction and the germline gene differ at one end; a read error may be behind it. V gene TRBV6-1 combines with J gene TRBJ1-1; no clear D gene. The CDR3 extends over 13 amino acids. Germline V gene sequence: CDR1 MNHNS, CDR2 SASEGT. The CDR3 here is CASCEEWDTEAFF. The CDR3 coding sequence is TGTGCCAGCTGTGAGGAGTGGGACACTGAAGCTTTCTTT.

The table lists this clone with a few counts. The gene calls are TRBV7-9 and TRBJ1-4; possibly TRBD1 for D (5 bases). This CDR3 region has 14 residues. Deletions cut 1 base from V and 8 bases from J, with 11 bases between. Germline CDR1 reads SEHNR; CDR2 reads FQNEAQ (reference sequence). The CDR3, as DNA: TGTGCCAGCAGCTTAGGGCAGGGTGAAGAAAAACTGTTTTTT. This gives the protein CASSLGQGEEKLFF. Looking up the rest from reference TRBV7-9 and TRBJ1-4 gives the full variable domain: DTGVSQNPRHKITKRGQNVTFRCDPISEHNRLYWYRQTLGQGPEFLTYFQNEAQLEKSRLLSDRFSAERPKGSFSTLEIQRTEQGDSAMYLCASSLGQGEEKLFFGSGTQLSVL.

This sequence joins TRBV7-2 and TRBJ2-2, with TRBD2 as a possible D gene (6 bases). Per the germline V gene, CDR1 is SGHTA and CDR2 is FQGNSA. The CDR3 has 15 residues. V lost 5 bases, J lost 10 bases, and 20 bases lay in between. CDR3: CASSTKRASEAELFF. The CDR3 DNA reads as TGTGCCAGCAGCACAAAGAGAGCTAGCGAGGCGGAGCTGTTTTTT. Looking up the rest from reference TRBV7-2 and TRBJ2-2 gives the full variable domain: GAGVSQSPSNKVTEKGKDVELRCDPISGHTALYWYRQSLGQGLEFLIYFQGNSAPDKSGLPSDRFSAERTGGSVSTLTIQRTQQEDSAVYLCASSTKRASEAELFFGEGSRLTVL.

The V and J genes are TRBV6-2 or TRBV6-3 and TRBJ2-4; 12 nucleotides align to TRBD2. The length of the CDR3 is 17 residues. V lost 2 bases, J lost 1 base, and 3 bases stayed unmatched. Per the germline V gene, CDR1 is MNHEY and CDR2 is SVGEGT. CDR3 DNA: TGTGCCAGCAGTTACGCGACTAGCGGGAGTGCCAAAAACATTCAGTACTTC. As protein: CASSYATSGSAKNIQYF.

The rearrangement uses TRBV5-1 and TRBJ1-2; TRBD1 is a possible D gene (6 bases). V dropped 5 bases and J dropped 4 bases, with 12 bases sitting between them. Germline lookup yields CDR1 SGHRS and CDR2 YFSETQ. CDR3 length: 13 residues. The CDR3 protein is CASSPDSTYGYTF. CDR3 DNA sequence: TGCGCCAGCAGTCCGGACAGCACCTATGGCTACACCTTC.

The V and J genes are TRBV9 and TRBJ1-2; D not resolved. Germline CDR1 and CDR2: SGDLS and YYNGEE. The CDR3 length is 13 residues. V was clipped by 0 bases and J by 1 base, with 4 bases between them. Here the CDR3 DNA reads TGTGCCAGCAGCGTAGGACATAACTATGGCTACACCTTC. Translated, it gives CASSVGHNYGYTF. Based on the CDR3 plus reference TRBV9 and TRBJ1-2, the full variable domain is DSGVTQTPKHLITATGQRVTLRCSPRSGDLSVYWYQQSLDQGLQFLIQYYNGEERAKGNILERFSAQQFPDLHSELNLSSLELGDSALYFCASSVGHNYGYTFGSGTRLTVV.

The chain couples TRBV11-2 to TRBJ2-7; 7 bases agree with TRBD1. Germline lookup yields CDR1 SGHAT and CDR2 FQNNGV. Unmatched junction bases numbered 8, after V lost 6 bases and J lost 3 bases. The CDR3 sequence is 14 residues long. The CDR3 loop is CASRLWDRVYEQYF. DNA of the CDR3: TGTGCCAGCAGACTCTGGGACAGAGTCTACGAGCAGTACTTC.

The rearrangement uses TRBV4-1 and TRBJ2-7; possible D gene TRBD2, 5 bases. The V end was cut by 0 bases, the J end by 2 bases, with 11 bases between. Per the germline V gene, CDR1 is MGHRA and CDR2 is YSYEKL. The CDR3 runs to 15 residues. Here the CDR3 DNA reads TGCGCCAGCAGCCAAGATCTCGGGAATACCTACGAGCAGTACTTC. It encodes CASSQDLGNTYEQYF.

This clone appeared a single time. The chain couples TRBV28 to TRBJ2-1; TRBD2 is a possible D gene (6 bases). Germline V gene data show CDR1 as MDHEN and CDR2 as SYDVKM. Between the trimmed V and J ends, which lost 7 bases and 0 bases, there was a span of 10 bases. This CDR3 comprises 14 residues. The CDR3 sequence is CASNLGSSYNEQFF. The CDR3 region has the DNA TGTGCCAGCAACCTCGGGAGCTCCTACAATGAGCAGTTCTTC.

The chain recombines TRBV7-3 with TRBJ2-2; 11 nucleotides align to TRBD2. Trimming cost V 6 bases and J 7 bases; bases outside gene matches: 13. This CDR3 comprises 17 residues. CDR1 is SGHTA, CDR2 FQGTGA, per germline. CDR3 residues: CASRASGGPAGGGELFF. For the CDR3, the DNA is TGTGCCAGCAGGGCTAGCGGGGGGCCGGCAGGCGGCGGGGAGCTGTTTTTT.

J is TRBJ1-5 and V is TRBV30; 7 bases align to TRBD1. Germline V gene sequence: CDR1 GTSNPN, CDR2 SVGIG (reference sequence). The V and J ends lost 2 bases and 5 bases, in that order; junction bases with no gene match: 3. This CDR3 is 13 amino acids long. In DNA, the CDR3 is TGTGCCTGGAGTAGGCAGGGGGATCAGCCCCAGCATTTT. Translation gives CAWSRQGDQPQHF.

The CDR3 region has the DNA TGTGCCAGCAGGAAGAGGGACAGGGGGCTCACAGATACGCAGTATTTT. It encodes CASRKRDRGLTDTQYF. The V and J genes are TRBV2 and TRBJ2-3; 12 nucleotides agree with TRBD1. The CDR3 runs 16 residues. From germline, CDR1 is SNHLY and CDR2 FYNNEI. The V segment lost 6 bases and the J segment 2 bases; nucleotides outside the gene matches: 6.

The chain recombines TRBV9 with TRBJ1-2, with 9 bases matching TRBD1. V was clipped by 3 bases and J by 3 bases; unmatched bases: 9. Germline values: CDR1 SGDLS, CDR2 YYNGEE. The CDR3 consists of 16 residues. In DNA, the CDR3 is TGTGCCAGCAGCGAGACTATTACAGGGGGCTACTATGGCTACACCTTC. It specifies CASSETITGGYYGYTF.